The clone carrying this T cell receptor beta chain showed up just a few times. What it binds is not known. Other DNA sequences within the sample encode an identical CDR3. The CDR3 covers 12 residues. Germline V CDR1 and CDR2: SEHNR, FQNEAQ (reference sequence). Trimming cost V 3 bases and J 0 bases, with 0 bases left between them. These data come from a study of shared clonotypes between healthy human individuals. Only Caucasian adults living in Nashville, Tennessee made up the donor group. Notes on the study in general: A reduction in generation probabilities was seen for non-shared clonotypes relative to those shared by all four donors. Large sequencing depth failed to make sorted-subset sequencing complete, rarefaction showed.

TCRdb's table, derived via immunoSEQ multiplex PCR, lists solely in-frame clones and lacks some. The sample lists some 2 million clones, around 95% occurring once. The source of this sequence is a man between 18 and 29 years old in good health. The chain has TRBV7-9 and TRBJ1-3; D is unresolved. The sample taken for sequencing was naive CD4+ T cells sorted from blood. Subset: CD45RA+ positively selected. The CDR3 is CASSFSGNTIYF. In DNA form, the CDR3 reads TGTGCCAGCAGCTTCTCTGGAAACACCATATATTTT.